The source of this TCR beta chain is a study of cytomegalovirus exposure and HLA in healthy donors. Per the germline V gene, CDR1 is SGHNT and CDR2 is YYREEE (reference sequence). The CDR3 sequence is 13 residues long. Trimming pared 0 bases from V and 5 bases from J, leaving 8 bases between. The study ran its PCR with 60 Vbeta and 13 Jbeta primers. Generated by immunoSEQ multiplex PCR, the TCRdb table keeps only in-frame clones and is missing some. The sample lists about 84,000 clones, more than 70% occurring once. With respect to this clone: Its cognate antigen is unknown.

Findings of the study overall: Later work associated 16,951 TCR beta sequences with HLA alleles at 0.05 false discovery rate. Later on, a genetic analysis was performed. It linked a missense variant in DCLRE1C with V- and J-gene trimming of TCR beta.

The V gene is TRBV5-4, the J gene TRBJ1-2; D gene uncertain. Material for sequencing was PBMCs. This TCR came from a male donor in good health and CMV-seropositive. CDR3: CASSLDQSYGYTF. The CDR3 DNA sequence: TGTGCCAGCAGCTTGGACCAGTCTTATGGCTACACCTTC.